Each of the 6 T cell receptor beta chains below was sequenced from the same sample in a study of blood T cells in healthy people across ages. Using a J-beta primer mix together with a sample-barcoded 5' primer, a second PCR was run for 7 to 11 cycles. TCRdb itself ran the 5' RACE reads through MiXCR, one entry per CDR3 protein. The data contain roughly 1 million distinct CDR3 sequences, about 23% of them singletons. This same sample was also part of a study on T cells of mothers and their children.

Sequencing used blood. Receptor source: a girl aged 2 to 10 in good health.

This sequence joins TRBV20-1 and TRBJ2-5; 7 nucleotides agree with TRBD2. The V gene end was trimmed by 3 bases and the J gene end by 2 bases; junction bases not matched to a gene: 6. The CDR3 length is 14 residues. Looked up from germline, CDR1 is DFQATT and CDR2 is SNEGSKA (reference sequence). The DNA of the CDR3 is TGCAGTGCTAGGTCGGGGGGAGGGCAAGAGACCCAGTACTTC. This gives the protein CSARSGGGQETQYF.

This clonotype showed up just a few times. Germline is not matched at one junction end, which may reflect a read error. V is TRBV29-1 and J is TRBJ2-7, with 8 nucleotides matching TRBD1. The CDR3 is 14 residues long. Germline values: CDR1 SQVTM, CDR2 ANQGSEA. The CDR3 region is CSVKDRGSSSEQYF. The CDR3 DNA reads as TGCAGCGTAAAAGACAGGGGATCCTCCTCCGAGCAGTACTTC.

The DNA for the CDR3 is TGTGCCAGCAGCCTTATCCCTCGGGGTTTGGGCTATGGCTACACCTTC. This encodes CASSLIPRGLGYGYTF. The chain joins TRBV7-2 to TRBJ1-2, with D unclear. CDR1 and CDR2 (germline): SGHTA, FQGNSA. This CDR3 has 16 residues. The V end was cut by 5 bases, the J end by 4 bases, with 20 bases between.

V and J are TRBV3-1 and TRBJ1-2; TRBD1 agrees at 7 bases. This CDR3 region has 13 residues. Germline CDR1 reads LGHDT; CDR2 reads YNNKEL (reference sequence). Trimming removed 4 bases from V and 8 bases from J; junction bases left unmatched: 7. CDR3 sequence: CASSRIGGEGYTF. DNA of the CDR3: TGTGCCAGCAGCCGTATAGGGGGCGAGGGCTACACCTTC.

V and J are TRBV3-1 and TRBJ2-1; D is undetermined. V was shortened by 3 bases and J by 2 bases, with 11 bases between the two germline ends. This CDR3 contains 15 residues. In germline, CDR1 is LGHDT, CDR2 YNNKEL (reference sequence). The CDR3 DNA sequence: TGTGCCAGCAGCCATCCCGGCGCGGCCTACAATGAGCAGTTCTTC. It is translated as CASSHPGAAYNEQFF.

This clonotype was found a few times. This sequence joins TRBV20-1 and TRBJ2-3; tentative D call: TRBD2 (6 bases). V lost 6 bases and J lost 1, with 26 bases in between. CDR3 size: 18 residues. Germline V CDR1 and CDR2: DFQATT, SNEGSKA (reference sequence). The CDR3 reads CSASPPLGGAGGTDTQYF. The DNA of the CDR3 is TGCAGTGCAAGTCCACCCCTGGGGGGAGCGGGTGGCACAGATACGCAGTATTTT.